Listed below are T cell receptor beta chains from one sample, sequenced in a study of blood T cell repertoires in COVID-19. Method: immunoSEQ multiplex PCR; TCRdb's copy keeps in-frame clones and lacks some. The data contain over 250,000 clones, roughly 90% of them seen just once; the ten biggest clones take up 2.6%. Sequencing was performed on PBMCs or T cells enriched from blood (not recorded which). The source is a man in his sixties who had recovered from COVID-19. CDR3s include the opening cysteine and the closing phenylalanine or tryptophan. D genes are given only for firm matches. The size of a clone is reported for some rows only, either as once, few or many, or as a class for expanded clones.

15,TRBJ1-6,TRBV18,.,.,TGTGCCAGCTCACCGATCACGGCGGTGGATTCACCCCTCCACTTT,CASSPITAVDSPLHF
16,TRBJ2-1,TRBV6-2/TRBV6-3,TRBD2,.,TGTGCCAGCAGTTACTTTTCCGCGGGGGAATACAATGAGCAGTTCTTC,CASSYFSAGEYNEQFF
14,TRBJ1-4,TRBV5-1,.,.,TGCGCCAGCAGCTTCCAGGGGTTGAATGAAAAACTGTTTTTT,CASSFQGLNEKLFF
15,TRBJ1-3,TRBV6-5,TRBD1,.,TGTGCCAGCAGTTACTCAGGGACAGGGAGAAACACCATATATTTT,CASSYSGTGRNTIYF
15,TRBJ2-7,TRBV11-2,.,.,TGTGCCAGCAGCTTATGGGAGAGTCCCACCTACGAGCAGTACTTC,CASSLWESPTYEQYF
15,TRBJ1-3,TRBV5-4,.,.,TGTGCCAGCAGTTCGGGACTCCAGGCTGGAAACACCATATATTTT,CASSSGLQAGNTIYF
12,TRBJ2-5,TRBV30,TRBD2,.,TGTGCCTGGAGTTCTAGCGGAGAGACCCAGTACTTC,CAWSSSGETQYF
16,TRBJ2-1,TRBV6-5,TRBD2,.,TGTGCCAGCAGTTATTCCGGGACTAGCAGGGGCAATGAGCAGTTCTTC,CASSYSGTSRGNEQFF
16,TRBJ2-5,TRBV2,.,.,TGTGCCAGCAGTACCGATCCCTTAGATGGCCAAGAGACCCAGTACTTC,CASSTDPLDGQETQYF
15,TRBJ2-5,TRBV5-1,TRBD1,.,TGCGCCAGCAGCTTCCGGGACAGGGGGCTCGAGACCCAGTACTTC,CASSFRDRGLETQYF
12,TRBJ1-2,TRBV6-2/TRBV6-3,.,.,TGTGCCAGCAGTGCCCGACTATATAGCTACACCTTC,CASSARLYSYTF
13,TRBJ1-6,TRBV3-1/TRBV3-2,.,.,TGTGCCAGCAGCCAAGGTCTCAATTCACCCCTCCACTTT,CASSQGLNSPLHF
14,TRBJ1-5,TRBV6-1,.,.,TGTGCCAGCAGTGAAGCGTCTCTCTATCAGCCCCAGCATTTT,CASSEASLYQPQHF
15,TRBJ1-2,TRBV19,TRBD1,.,TGTGCCACCGAACCCGGGACAGGGCGAGAAGGTGGCTACACCTTC,CATEPGTGREGGYTF
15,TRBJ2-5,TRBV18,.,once,TGTGCCAGCACCCCACGTCCCCCCCCACAAGAGACCCAGTACTTC,CASTPRPPPQETQYF
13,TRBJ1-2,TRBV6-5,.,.,TGTGCCAGCAGTATCGGGGGTGAGGGTGGCTACACCTTC,CASSIGGEGGYTF
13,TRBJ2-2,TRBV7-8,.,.,TGTGCCAGCAGTAGTGAATACACCGGGGAGCTGTTTTTT,CASSSEYTGELFF
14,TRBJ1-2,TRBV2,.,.,TGTGCCAGCAGAAAAGGACAGAGTAACTATGGCTACACCTTC,CASRKGQSNYGYTF
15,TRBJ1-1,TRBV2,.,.,TGTGCCAGCAGTGGATTGGGAGGCGAGAACACTGAAGCTTTCTTT,CASSGLGGENTEAFF
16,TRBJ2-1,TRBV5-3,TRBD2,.,TGTGCCAGAAGCCCCGGGACTAGCGGGGAGTACAATGAGCAGTTCTTC,CARSPGTSGEYNEQFF
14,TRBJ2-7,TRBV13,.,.,TGTGCCAGCAGCTTAGGGTACTCCTCCTACGAGCAGTACTTC,CASSLGYSSYEQYF
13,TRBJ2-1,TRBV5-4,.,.,TGTGCCAGCAGCTTGGAGCAGGGTAACGAGCAGTTCTTC,CASSLEQGNEQFF
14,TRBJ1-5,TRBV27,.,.,TGTGCCAGCAGTTTAGCCAGGGGCAATCAGCCCCAGCATTTT,CASSLARGNQPQHF
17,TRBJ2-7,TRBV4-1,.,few,TGCGCCAGCAGCCAAACCCGCCCGGGCGCAGGAGGTTACGAGCAGTACTTC,CASSQTRPGAGGYEQYF
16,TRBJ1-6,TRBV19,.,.,TGTGCCAGTAGTATAGCGGCGGGTAGGTACTATTCACCCCTCCACTTT,CASSIAAGRYYSPLHF
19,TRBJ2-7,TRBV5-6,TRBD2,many,TGTGCCAGCAGCTTGGCCCGGATAGCGGGAGGCATGAGCTCCTACGAGCAGTACTTC,CASSLARIAGGMSSYEQYF
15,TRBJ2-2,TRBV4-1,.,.,TGCGCCAGCAGCCTAGGGACACTGAACACCGGGGAGCTGTTTTTT,CASSLGTLNTGELFF
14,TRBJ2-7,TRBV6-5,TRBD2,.,TGTGCCAGCAGTCCCCTGGGGGGGACCTACGAGCAGTACTTC,CASSPLGGTYEQYF
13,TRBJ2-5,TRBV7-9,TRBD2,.,TGTGCCAGCAGTTCCTGGGGAGGGGAGACCCAGTACTTC,CASSSWGGETQYF
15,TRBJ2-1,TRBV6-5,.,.,TGTGCCAGCAGCCTAAGATTGTTCGGGGTGAATGAGCAGTTCTTC,CASSLRLFGVNEQFF
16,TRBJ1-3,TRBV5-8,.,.,TGTGCCAGCAGCATCGGGACATCACTCTCTGGAAACACCATATATTTT,CASSIGTSLSGNTIYF
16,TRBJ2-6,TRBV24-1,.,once,TGTGCCACCAGTGATTACCGAGTCTCTGGGGCCAACGTCCTGACTTTC,CATSDYRVSGANVLTF
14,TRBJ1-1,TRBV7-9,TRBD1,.,TGTGCCAGCACCAGGGGGCAGAAGAACACTGAAGCTTTCTTT,CASTRGQKNTEAFF
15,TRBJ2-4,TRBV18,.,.,TGTGCCAGCTCACCCTATACAGGGGCCAAAAACATTCAGTACTTC,CASSPYTGAKNIQYF
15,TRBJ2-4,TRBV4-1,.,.,TGCGCCAGCAGCTCGCTGAGGTCTGCCAAAAACATTCAGTACTTC,CASSSLRSAKNIQYF
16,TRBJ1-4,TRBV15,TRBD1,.,TGTGCCACCATTGCGGACAGGGCTCGTTTTAATGAAAAACTGTTTTTT,CATIADRARFNEKLFF
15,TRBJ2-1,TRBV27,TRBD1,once,TGTGCCAGCAGACCCGGGACAGGGGGGTACAATGAGCAGTTCTTC,CASRPGTGGYNEQFF
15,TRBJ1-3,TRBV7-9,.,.,TGTGCCAGCAGCTTACGGACTAGCTCTGGAAACACCATATATTTT,CASSLRTSSGNTIYF
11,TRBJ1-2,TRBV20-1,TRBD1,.,TGCAGTGCCCCAACAGGGGCTGGCTACACCTTC,CSAPTGAGYTF
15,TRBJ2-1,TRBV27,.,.,TGTGCCAGCAGTAACGCGGGACCCACCTACAATGAGCAGTTCTTC,CASSNAGPTYNEQFF
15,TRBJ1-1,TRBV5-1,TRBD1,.,TGCGCCAGCAGCTTGGGAGGACAGGGGGACTCTGAAGCTTTCTTT,CASSLGGQGDSEAFF
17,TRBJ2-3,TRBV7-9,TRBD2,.,TGTGCCAGCAGCTTGCTAGTTAGCGGGGGGGCGAAAGATACGCAGTATTTT,CASSLLVSGGAKDTQYF
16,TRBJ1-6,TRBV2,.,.,TGTGCCAGCACCCCTCAGGGACATCGAAATAATTCACCCCTCCACTTT,CASTPQGHRNNSPLHF
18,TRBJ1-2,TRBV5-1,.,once,TGCGCCAGCAGCTTTTCGGGACAAAGCAGATCTAGCTCTCTTGGCTACACCTTC,CASSFSGQSRSSSLGYTF
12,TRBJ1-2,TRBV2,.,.,TGTGCCAGCAGTGGGGACACCTATGGCTACACCTTC,CASSGDTYGYTF
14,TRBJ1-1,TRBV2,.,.,TGTGCCAGCAGTAACCCCACAGAGAACACTGAAGCTTTCTTT,CASSNPTENTEAFF
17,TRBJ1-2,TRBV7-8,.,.,TGTGCCAGCAAAATCGGGGGTTTTTCGAGCAGAGACTATGGCTACACCTTC,CASKIGGFSSRDYGYTF
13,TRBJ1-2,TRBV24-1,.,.,TGTGCCACCAGTGATTTCACAGCTAATGGCTACACCTTC,CATSDFTANGYTF
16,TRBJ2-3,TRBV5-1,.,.,TGCGCCAGCAGCTGGGGTGATGGGGCGGGCACAGATACGCAGTATTTT,CASSWGDGAGTDTQYF
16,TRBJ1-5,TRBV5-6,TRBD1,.,TGTGCCAGCAGCGGAGGGGGCCGAGGGGAGTCCCAGCCCCAGCATTTT,CASSGGGRGESQPQHF
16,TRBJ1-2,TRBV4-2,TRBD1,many,TGTGCCAGCAGCCAAGAGGCGGCAGGGGGTATAGTGGGCTACACCTTC,CASSQEAAGGIVGYTF
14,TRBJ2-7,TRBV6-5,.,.,TGTGCCAGCAGTTACGTGAGCGAGGGCTACGAGCAGTACTTC,CASSYVSEGYEQYF
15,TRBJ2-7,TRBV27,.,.,TGTGCCAGCAGTTCCCGGGACAAGAGGTATATCGAGCAGTACTTC,CASSSRDKRYIEQYF
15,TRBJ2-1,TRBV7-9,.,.,TGTGCCAGCTTACCGGTGGGGAGCTCCTACAATGAGCAGTTCTTC,CASLPVGSSYNEQFF
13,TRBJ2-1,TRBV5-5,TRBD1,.,TGTGCCAGCAGCTTTGGGACAGGCGGTGAGCAGTTCTTC,CASSFGTGGEQFF
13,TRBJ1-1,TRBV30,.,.,TGTGCCTGGAGTGTACGTCAGGGCGGTGAAGCTTTCTTT,CAWSVRQGGEAFF
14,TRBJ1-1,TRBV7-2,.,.,TGTGCCAGCAGCTTGGAGGGGAAGAACACTGAAGCTTTCTTT,CASSLEGKNTEAFF
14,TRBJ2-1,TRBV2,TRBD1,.,TGTGCCATCGCGACAGGGATTTTTCTCGGTGAGCAGTTCTTC,CAIATGIFLGEQFF
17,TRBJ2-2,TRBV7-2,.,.,TGTGCCAGCAGCTTAGTGGCAGGGGCCTCTAACACCGGGGAGCTGTTTTTT,CASSLVAGASNTGELFF